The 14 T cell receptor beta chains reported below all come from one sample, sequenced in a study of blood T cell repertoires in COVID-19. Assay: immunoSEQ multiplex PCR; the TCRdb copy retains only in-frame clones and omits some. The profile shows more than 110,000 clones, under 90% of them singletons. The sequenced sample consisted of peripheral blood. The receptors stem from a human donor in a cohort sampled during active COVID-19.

CDR3 loop: CASSIGSSYEQYF. CDR3 nucleotide sequence: TGCGCCAGCAGCATAGGGAGCTCCTACGAGCAGTACTTC. The chain joins TRBV5-1 to TRBJ2-7; D possibly corresponds to TRBD2 (5 bases). The germline V gene encodes CDR1 SGHRS and CDR2 YFSETQ. This CDR3 is 13 amino acids long. Trimming removed 4 bases from V and 0 bases from J, with 8 bases in between.

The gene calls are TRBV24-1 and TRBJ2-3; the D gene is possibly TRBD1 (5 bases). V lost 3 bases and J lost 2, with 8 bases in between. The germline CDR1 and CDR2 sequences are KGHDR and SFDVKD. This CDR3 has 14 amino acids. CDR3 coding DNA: TGTGCCACCAGTGATCGACAGAACACAGATACGCAGTATTTT. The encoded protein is CATSDRQNTDTQYF.

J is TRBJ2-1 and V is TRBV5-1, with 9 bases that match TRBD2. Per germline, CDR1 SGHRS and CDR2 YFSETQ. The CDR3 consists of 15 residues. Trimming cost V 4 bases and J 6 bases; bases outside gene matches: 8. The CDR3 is CASSPSRGGSNEQFF. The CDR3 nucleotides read TGCGCCAGCAGCCCCTCGCGGGGGGGCAGCAATGAGCAGTTCTTC. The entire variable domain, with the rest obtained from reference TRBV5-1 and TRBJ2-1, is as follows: KAGVTQTPRYLIKTRGQQVTLSCSPISGHRSVSWYQQTPGQGLQFLFEYFSETQRNKGNFPGRFSGRQFSNSRSEMNVSTLELGDSALYLCASSPSRGGSNEQFFGPGTRLTVL.

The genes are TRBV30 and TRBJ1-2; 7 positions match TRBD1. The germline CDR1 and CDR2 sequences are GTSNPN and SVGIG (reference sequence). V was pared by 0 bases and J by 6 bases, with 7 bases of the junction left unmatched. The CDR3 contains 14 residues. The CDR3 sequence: CAWSVEDRSDGYTF. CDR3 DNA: TGTGCCTGGAGTGTAGAGGACAGGAGCGATGGCTACACCTTC.

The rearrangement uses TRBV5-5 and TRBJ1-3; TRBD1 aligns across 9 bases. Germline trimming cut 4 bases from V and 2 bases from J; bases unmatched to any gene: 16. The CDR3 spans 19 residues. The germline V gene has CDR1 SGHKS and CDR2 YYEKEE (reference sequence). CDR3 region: CASSPRETGGLFPGNTIYF. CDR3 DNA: TGTGCCAGCAGCCCCCGAGAGACAGGGGGGCTCTTTCCTGGAAACACCATATATTTT.

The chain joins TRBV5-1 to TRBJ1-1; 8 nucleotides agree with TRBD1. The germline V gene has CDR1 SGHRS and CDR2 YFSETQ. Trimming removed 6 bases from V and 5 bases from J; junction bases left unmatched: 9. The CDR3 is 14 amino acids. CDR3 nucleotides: TGCGCCAGCATCCAAACAGGGGGTGGTACTGAAGCTTTCTTT. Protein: CASIQTGGGTEAFF.

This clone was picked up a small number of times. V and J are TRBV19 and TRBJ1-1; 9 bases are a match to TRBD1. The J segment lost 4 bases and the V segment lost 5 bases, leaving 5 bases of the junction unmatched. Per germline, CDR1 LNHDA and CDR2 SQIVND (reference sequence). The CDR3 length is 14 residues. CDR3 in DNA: TGTGCCAGTAGTGTGGGACAGGGCCCCACTGAAGCTTTCTTT. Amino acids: CASSVGQGPTEAFF.

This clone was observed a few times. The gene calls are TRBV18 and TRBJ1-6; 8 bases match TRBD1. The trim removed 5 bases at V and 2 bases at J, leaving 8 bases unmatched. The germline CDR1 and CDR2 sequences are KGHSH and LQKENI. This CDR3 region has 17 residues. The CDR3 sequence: CASSLDRAGAYNSPLHF. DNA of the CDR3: TGTGCCAGCTCATTGGACAGGGCCGGAGCCTATAATTCACCCCTCCACTTT.

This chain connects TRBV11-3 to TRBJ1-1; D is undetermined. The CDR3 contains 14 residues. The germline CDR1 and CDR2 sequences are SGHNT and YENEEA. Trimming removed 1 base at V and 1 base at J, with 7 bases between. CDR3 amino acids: CASSLGSGNTEAFF. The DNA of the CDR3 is TGTGCCAGCAGCTTAGGGTCAGGGAACACTGAAGCTTTCTTT.

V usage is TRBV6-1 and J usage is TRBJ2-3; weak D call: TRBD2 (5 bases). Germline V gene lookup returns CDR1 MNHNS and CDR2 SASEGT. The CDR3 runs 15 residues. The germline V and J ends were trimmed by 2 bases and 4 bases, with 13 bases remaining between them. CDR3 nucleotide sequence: TGTGCCAGCAGTGAAATTGCGGGTGGCGCAGATACGCAGTATTTT. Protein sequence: CASSEIAGGADTQYF.

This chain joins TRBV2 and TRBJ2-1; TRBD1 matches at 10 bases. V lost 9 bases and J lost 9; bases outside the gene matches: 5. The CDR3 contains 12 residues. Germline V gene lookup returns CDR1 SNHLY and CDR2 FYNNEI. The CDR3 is CARETGGSEQFF. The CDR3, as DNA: TGTGCCAGGGAGACAGGGGGCTCTGAGCAGTTCTTC.

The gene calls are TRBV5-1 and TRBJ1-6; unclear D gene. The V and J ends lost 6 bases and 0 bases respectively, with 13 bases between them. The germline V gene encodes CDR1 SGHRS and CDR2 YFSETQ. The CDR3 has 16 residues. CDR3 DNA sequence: TGCGCCAGCACTTCCGACGGGAGCTCCTATAATTCACCCCTCCACTTT. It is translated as CASTSDGSSYNSPLHF.

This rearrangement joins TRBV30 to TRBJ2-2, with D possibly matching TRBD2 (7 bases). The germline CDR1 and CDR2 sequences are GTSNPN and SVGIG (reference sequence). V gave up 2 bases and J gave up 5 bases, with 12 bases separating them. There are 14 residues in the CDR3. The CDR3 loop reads CAWSLGGRTGELFF. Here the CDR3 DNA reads TGTGCCTGGAGTTTGGGGGGGCGTACCGGGGAGCTGTTTTTT.

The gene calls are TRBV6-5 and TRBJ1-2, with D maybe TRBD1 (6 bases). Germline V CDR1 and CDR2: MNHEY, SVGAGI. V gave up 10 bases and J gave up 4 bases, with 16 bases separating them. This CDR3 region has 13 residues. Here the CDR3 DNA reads TGTGCCATCTGGACAGCTACTCCCTATGGCTACACCTTC. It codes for CAIWTATPYGYTF.